The clone carrying this TCR beta chain is labeled medium-sized. The data were obtained in a study of T cells in tumors after PD-1 blockade. TCRdb's table, derived via immunoSEQ multiplex PCR, lists solely in-frame clones and lacks some. Of about 5,800 clones detected, approximately 70% appear once; the ten largest clones hold 5.2%. The specimen was tumor tissue, collected before anti-PD-1 treatment. The receptor comes from a human donor with basal cell carcinoma.

This CDR3 reads CASSGGGNYGYTF. The CDR3 nucleotides read TGTGCCAGCAGCGGGGGGGGCAACTATGGCTACACCTTC. This sequence joins TRBV11-3 and TRBJ1-2, with TRBD1 as a possible D gene (6 bases). From germline, CDR1 is SGHNT and CDR2 YENEEA. The V end lost 5 bases, the J end lost 2 bases, and 9 bases lay between the germline ends. The CDR3 consists of 13 residues.